Listed below are T cell receptor beta chains from one sample, sequenced in a study of T cell changes during pregnancy in multiple sclerosis. Some clones are missing from TCRdb's copy, which holds only in-frame ones; the method was immunoSEQ multiplex PCR. Of about 40,000 clones detected, roughly 92% appear once; the ten largest clones hold over 0.95%. The starting material was peripheral blood, obtained before pregnancy. The receptors come from a female donor with multiple sclerosis, enrolled in a pregnancy study. CDR3s include the opening cysteine and the closing phenylalanine or tryptophan. Each record gives: clone size, V gene, CDR3 length, J gene, D gene, CDR3 protein, CDR3 DNA. The D gene is left open where the match is weak. Clone sizes are given selectively: once, few, many, or a class where the clone is expanded.

clone size: once; V gene: TRBV11-2; CDR3 length: 19; J gene: TRBJ2-2; D gene: NA; CDR3 protein: CASSSYFIRGSPTTGELFF; CDR3 DNA: TGTGCCAGCAGCTCTTATTTTATCCGGGGAAGTCCAACCACCGGGGAGCTGTTTTTT
clone size: NA; V gene: TRBV6-5; CDR3 length: 14; J gene: TRBJ1-5; D gene: TRBD1; CDR3 protein: CASSPGQGHQPQHF; CDR3 DNA: TGTGCCAGCAGTCCGGGACAGGGCCATCAGCCCCAGCATTTT
clone size: NA; V gene: TRBV19; CDR3 length: 15; J gene: TRBJ2-7; D gene: NA; CDR3 protein: CASSEASETLYEQYF; CDR3 DNA: TGTGCCAGTAGTGAGGCTAGCGAGACCCTCTACGAGCAGTACTTC
clone size: NA; V gene: TRBV4-1; CDR3 length: 15; J gene: TRBJ2-5; D gene: TRBD2; CDR3 protein: CASSPETSGKETQYF; CDR3 DNA: TGCGCCAGCAGCCCAGAGACTAGCGGGAAAGAGACCCAGTACTTC
clone size: NA; V gene: TRBV5-1; CDR3 length: 16; J gene: TRBJ2-1; D gene: TRBD2; CDR3 protein: CASSLESGSRYNEQFF; CDR3 DNA: TGCGCCAGCAGCTTGGAGAGCGGGAGTAGATACAATGAGCAGTTCTTC
clone size: NA; V gene: TRBV11-2; CDR3 length: 14; J gene: TRBJ2-5; D gene: TRBD2; CDR3 protein: CASSTTSLQETQYF; CDR3 DNA: TGTGCCAGCAGCACGACTAGCCTCCAAGAGACCCAGTACTTC
clone size: NA; V gene: TRBV2; CDR3 length: 13; J gene: TRBJ2-7; D gene: NA; CDR3 protein: CASSASETYEQYF; CDR3 DNA: TGTGCCAGCAGTGCTAGCGAGACCTACGAGCAGTACTTC
clone size: once; V gene: TRBV4-1; CDR3 length: 15; J gene: TRBJ2-1; D gene: NA; CDR3 protein: CASSQEGQTYNEQFF; CDR3 DNA: TGCGCCAGCAGCCAAGAAGGACAGACCTACAATGAGCAGTTCTTC
clone size: NA; V gene: TRBV7-2; CDR3 length: 16; J gene: TRBJ2-7; D gene: TRBD1; CDR3 protein: CASSVDRGSASYEQYF; CDR3 DNA: TGTGCCAGCAGCGTCGACAGGGGTTCGGCCTCCTACGAGCAGTACTTC
clone size: NA; V gene: TRBV10-3; CDR3 length: 17; J gene: TRBJ1-2; D gene: TRBD1; CDR3 protein: CAISESGQGLANYGYTF; CDR3 DNA: TGTGCCATCAGTGAGTCTGGACAGGGCCTAGCTAACTATGGCTACACCTTC
clone size: NA; V gene: TRBV28; CDR3 length: 21; J gene: TRBJ2-3; D gene: TRBD2; CDR3 protein: CASSFTGTEDPSGRAPDTQYF; CDR3 DNA: TGTGCCAGCAGTTTTACCGGGACAGAAGACCCGAGCGGGAGGGCACCAGATACGCAGTATTTT
clone size: NA; V gene: TRBV30; CDR3 length: 15; J gene: TRBJ2-1; D gene: TRBD2; CDR3 protein: CAWSVSSGSYNEQFF; CDR3 DNA: TGTGCCTGGAGTGTATCTAGCGGTTCCTACAATGAGCAGTTCTTC
clone size: NA; V gene: TRBV11-2; CDR3 length: 14; J gene: TRBJ2-2; D gene: NA; CDR3 protein: CASSLVHYTGELFF; CDR3 DNA: TGTGCCAGCAGCTTAGTCCATTACACCGGGGAGCTGTTTTTT
clone size: NA; V gene: TRBV21-1; CDR3 length: 16; J gene: TRBJ2-7; D gene: NA; CDR3 protein: CASSKGLAGHSYEQYF; CDR3 DNA: TGTGCCAGCAGCAAAGGGCTAGCGGGCCACTCCTACGAGCAGTACTTC
clone size: NA; V gene: TRBV2; CDR3 length: 13; J gene: TRBJ1-2; D gene: NA; CDR3 protein: CASSEGVSYGYTF; CDR3 DNA: TGTGCCAGCAGTGAAGGTGTCTCCTATGGCTACACCTTC
clone size: NA; V gene: TRBV7-2; CDR3 length: 15; J gene: TRBJ2-1; D gene: TRBD2; CDR3 protein: CASSPPGLPYNEQFF; CDR3 DNA: TGTGCCAGCAGCCCCCCGGGACTACCCTACAATGAGCAGTTCTTC
clone size: NA; V gene: TRBV9; CDR3 length: 15; J gene: TRBJ2-7; D gene: TRBD2; CDR3 protein: CASSAGTSGSEEQYF; CDR3 DNA: TGTGCCAGCAGCGCCGGGACTAGCGGGAGCGAAGAGCAGTACTTC
clone size: NA; V gene: TRBV4-1; CDR3 length: 14; J gene: TRBJ2-2; D gene: NA; CDR3 protein: CASSARQSAGELFF; CDR3 DNA: TGCGCCAGCAGCGCCAGACAGTCGGCCGGGGAGCTGTTTTTT
clone size: NA; V gene: TRBV4-2; CDR3 length: 20; J gene: TRBJ2-5; D gene: TRBD2; CDR3 protein: CASSQTGLATEKLYQETQYF; CDR3 DNA: TGTGCCAGCAGCCAGACGGGACTAGCGACAGAGAAATTGTACCAAGAGACCCAGTACTTC
clone size: NA; V gene: TRBV10-2; CDR3 length: 14; J gene: TRBJ1-4; D gene: TRBD1; CDR3 protein: CASRAQGAGEKLFF; CDR3 DNA: TGCGCCAGCAGGGCACAGGGGGCGGGCGAAAAACTGTTTTTT
clone size: NA; V gene: TRBV11-2; CDR3 length: 16; J gene: TRBJ2-4; D gene: TRBD2; CDR3 protein: CASSYGGEREWDIQYF; CDR3 DNA: TGTGCCAGCAGCTACGGGGGGGAGCGGGAGTGGGACATTCAGTACTTC
clone size: NA; V gene: TRBV6-1; CDR3 length: 13; J gene: TRBJ2-7; D gene: TRBD1; CDR3 protein: CAIQGQSTYEQYF; CDR3 DNA: TGTGCCATTCAGGGACAGTCAACCTACGAGCAGTACTTC